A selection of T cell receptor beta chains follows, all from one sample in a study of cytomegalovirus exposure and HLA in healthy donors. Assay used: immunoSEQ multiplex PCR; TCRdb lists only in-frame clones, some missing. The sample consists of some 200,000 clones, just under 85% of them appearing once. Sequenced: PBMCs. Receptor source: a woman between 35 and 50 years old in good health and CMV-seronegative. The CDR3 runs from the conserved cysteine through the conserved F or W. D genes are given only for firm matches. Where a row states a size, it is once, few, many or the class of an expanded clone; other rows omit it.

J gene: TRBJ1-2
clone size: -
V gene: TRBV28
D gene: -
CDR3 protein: CASRSDSKVYGYTF
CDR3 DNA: TGTGCCAGCAGGTCGGACAGCAAAGTTTATGGCTACACCTTC

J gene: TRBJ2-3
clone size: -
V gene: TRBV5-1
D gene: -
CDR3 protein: CASSLGGRDTQYF
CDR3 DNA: TGCGCCAGCAGCTTAGGAGGGAGAGATACGCAGTATTTT

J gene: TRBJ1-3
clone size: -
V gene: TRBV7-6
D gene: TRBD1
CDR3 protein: CASSNRDSKVGNTIYF
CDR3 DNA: TGTGCCAGCAGCAACCGGGACAGTAAGGTTGGAAACACCATATATTTT

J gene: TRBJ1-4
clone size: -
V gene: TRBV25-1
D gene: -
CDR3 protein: CASRGPFAEKLFF
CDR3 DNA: TGTGCCAGCAGGGGCCCCTTCGCGGAAAAACTGTTTTTT

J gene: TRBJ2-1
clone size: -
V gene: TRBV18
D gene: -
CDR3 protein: CASSPNRYNEQFF
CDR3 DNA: TGTGCCAGCTCACCCAACAGGTACAATGAGCAGTTCTTC

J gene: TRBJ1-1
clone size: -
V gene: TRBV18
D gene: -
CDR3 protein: CASSLQKNTEAFF
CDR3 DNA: TGTGCCAGCTCACTCCAAAAGAACACTGAAGCTTTCTTT

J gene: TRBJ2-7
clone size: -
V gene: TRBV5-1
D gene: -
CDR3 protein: CASSLWQGGGPSSYEQYF
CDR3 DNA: TGCGCCAGCAGCTTGTGGCAGGGGGGCGGGCCGAGCTCCTACGAGCAGTACTTC

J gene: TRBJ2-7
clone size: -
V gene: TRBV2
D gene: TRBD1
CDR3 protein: CASSGGTGYEQYF
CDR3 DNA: TGTGCCAGCAGTGGCGGGACAGGCTACGAGCAGTACTTC

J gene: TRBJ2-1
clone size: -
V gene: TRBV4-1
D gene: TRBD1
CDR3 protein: CASSPWDRGIDEQFF
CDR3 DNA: TGCGCCAGCAGCCCTTGGGACAGGGGAATCGATGAGCAGTTCTTC

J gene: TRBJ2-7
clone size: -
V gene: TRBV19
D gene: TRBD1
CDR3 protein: CASSRTTGTGAYEQYF
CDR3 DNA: TGTGCCAGTAGTCGAACTACCGGGACAGGGGCCTACGAGCAGTACTTC

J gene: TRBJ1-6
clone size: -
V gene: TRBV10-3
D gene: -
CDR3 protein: CAISESPDSPLHF
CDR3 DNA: TGTGCCATCAGTGAGTCTCCAGATTCACCCCTCCACTTT

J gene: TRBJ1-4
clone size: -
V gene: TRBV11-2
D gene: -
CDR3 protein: CASSLTGNPLEKLFF
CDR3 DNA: TGTGCCAGCAGCTTAACCGGGAATCCTTTGGAAAAACTGTTTTTT

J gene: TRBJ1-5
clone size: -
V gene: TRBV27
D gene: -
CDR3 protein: CASSLAGDQPQHF
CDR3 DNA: TGTGCCAGCAGTTTAGCGGGGGATCAGCCCCAGCATTTT

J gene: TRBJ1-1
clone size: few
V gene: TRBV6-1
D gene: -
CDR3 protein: CASSEDSEAFF
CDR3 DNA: TGTGCCAGCAGTGAGGACAGTGAAGCTTTCTTT

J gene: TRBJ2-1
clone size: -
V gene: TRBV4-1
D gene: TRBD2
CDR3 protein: CASSPYSGGNNEQFF
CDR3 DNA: TGCGCCAGCAGCCCCTACTCGGGGGGGAACAATGAGCAGTTCTTC

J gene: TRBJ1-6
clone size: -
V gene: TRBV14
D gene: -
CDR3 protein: CASSQDLAGWIHF
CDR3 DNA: TGTGCCAGCAGCCAAGATTTGGCAGGGTGGATCCACTTT

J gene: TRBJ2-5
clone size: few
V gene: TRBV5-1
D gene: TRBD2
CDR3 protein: CASSARAGGSETQYF
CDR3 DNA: TGCGCCAGCAGCGCCCGAGCGGGGGGGAGTGAGACCCAGTACTTC

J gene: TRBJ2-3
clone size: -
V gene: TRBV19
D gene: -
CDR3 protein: CASRKTSTDTQYF
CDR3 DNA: TGTGCCAGTAGGAAAACTAGCACAGATACGCAGTATTTT

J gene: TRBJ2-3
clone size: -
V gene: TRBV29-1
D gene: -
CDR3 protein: CSVEVGGRGWSGTDTQYF
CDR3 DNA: TGCAGCGTTGAAGTGGGGGGGCGCGGGTGGTCGGGCACAGATACGCAGTATTTT

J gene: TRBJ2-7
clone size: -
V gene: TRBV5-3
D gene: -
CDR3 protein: CARSLEGGGVNYEQYF
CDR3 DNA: TGTGCCAGAAGCTTGGAAGGAGGGGGCGTTAACTACGAGCAGTACTTC

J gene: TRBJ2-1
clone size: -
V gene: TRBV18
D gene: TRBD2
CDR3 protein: CASSRPLSSGGAWFF
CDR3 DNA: TGTGCCAGCTCACGGCCCTTATCCAGCGGGGGGGCATGGTTCTTC

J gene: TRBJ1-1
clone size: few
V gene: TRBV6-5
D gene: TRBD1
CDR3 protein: CASSSLTGSVETEAFF
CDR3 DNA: TGTGCCAGCAGTTCTTTGACAGGGTCGGTTGAAACTGAAGCTTTCTTT

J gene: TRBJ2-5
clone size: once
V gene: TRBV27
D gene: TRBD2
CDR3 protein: CASSFWRGAPETQYF
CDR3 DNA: TGTGCCAGCAGTTTTTGGCGGGGGGCCCCAGAGACCCAGTACTTC

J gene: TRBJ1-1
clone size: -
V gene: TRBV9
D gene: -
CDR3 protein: CASSPQTASAEAFF
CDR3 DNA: TGTGCCAGCAGCCCTCAGACAGCGTCTGCTGAAGCTTTCTTT

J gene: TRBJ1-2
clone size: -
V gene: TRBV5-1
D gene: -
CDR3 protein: CASSLGTNYGYTF
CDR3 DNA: TGCGCCAGCAGCTTGGGGACAAACTATGGCTACACCTTC

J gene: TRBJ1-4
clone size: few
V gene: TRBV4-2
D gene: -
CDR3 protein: CASSQPFGEGANEKLFF
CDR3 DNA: TGTGCCAGCAGCCAACCGTTCGGGGAGGGTGCTAATGAAAAACTGTTTTTT

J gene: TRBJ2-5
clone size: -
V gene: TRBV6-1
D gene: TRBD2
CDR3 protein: CASRGSGQETQYF
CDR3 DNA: TGTGCCAGCAGAGGTAGCGGGCAAGAGACCCAGTACTTC

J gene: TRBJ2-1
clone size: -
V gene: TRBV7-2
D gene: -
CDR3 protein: CASTPMGSSYNEQFF
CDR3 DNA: TGTGCCAGCACCCCCATGGGCAGCTCCTACAATGAGCAGTTCTTC

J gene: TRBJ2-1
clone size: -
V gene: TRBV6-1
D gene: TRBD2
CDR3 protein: CASTGLAGGNEQFF
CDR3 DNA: TGTGCCAGCACCGGACTAGCGGGGGGCAATGAGCAGTTCTTC

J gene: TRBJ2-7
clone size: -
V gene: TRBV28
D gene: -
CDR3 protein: CASSLGEGREHRDTSSYEQYF
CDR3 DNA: TGTGCCAGCAGTTTGGGTGAAGGGCGGGAACATAGAGATACCTCCTCCTACGAGCAGTACTTC

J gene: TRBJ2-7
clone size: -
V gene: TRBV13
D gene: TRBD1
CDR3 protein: CASSLAGTEAYEQYF
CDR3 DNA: TGTGCCAGCAGCTTAGCCGGGACAGAAGCCTACGAGCAGTACTTC

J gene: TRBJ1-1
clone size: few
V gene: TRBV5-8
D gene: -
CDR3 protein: CASSFSELTEAFF
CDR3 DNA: TGTGCCAGCAGCTTCTCCGAACTCACTGAAGCTTTCTTT

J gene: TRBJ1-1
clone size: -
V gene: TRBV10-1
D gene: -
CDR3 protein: CATAPGDGVGAFF
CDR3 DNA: TGCGCCACCGCACCGGGAGACGGGGTCGGAGCTTTCTTT

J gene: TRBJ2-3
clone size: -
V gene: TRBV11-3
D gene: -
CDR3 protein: CASSYRQSTDTQYF
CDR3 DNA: TGTGCCAGCAGCTATCGACAGAGCACAGATACGCAGTATTTT

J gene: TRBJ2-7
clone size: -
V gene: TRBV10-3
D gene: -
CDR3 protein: CAIRTDGDRGEQYF
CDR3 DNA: TGTGCCATCAGGACTGACGGGGATCGGGGTGAGCAGTACTTC

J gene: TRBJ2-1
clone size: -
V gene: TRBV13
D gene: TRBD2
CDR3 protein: CASSLGLGGGGTYNEQFF
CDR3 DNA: TGTGCCAGCAGCTTAGGCCTGGGCGGGGGGGGCACCTACAATGAGCAGTTCTTC

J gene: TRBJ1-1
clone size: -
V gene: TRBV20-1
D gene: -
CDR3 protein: CSAFRNTEAFF
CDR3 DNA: TGCAGTGCCTTCAGGAACACTGAAGCTTTCTTT

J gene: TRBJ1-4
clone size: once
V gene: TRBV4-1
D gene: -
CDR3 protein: CASSQRTATNEKLFF
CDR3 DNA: TGCGCCAGCAGCCAACGGACTGCAACTAATGAAAAACTGTTTTTT

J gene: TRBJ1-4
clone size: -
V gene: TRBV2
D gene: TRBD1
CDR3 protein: CASSEDGTGGEKLFF
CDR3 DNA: TGTGCCAGCAGTGAAGACGGGACAGGGGGGGAAAAACTGTTTTTT

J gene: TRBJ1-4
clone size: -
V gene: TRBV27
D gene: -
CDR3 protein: CAILDRLSEKLFF
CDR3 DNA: TGTGCCATCCTAGACAGGTTGAGTGAAAAACTGTTTTTT

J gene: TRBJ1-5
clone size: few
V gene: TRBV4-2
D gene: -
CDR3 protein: CASSHRLDGNQPQHF
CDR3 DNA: TGTGCCAGCAGCCACCGACTTGACGGCAATCAGCCCCAGCATTTT

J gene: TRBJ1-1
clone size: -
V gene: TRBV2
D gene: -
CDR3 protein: CASSPSGTPALPNTEAFF
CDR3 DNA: TGTGCCAGCAGTCCTTCTGGGACACCCGCTCTTCCGAACACTGAAGCTTTCTTT

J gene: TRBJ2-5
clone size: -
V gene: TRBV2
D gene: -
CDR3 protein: CASSDGAKTQYF
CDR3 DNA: TGTGCCAGCAGTGATGGGGCGAAGACCCAGTACTTC

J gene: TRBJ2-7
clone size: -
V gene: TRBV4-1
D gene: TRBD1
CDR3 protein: CASSQDTGGLYEQYF
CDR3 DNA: TGCGCCAGCAGCCAAGATACAGGGGGCCTCTACGAGCAGTACTTC

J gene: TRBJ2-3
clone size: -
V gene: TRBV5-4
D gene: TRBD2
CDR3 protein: CAGGGAFTDTQYF
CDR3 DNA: TGTGCCGGGGGAGGGGCATTCACAGATACGCAGTATTTT

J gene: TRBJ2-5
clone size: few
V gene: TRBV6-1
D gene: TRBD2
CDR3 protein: CASRLERGAGETQYF
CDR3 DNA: TGTGCCAGCAGATTAGAGCGGGGGGCCGGGGAGACCCAGTACTTC

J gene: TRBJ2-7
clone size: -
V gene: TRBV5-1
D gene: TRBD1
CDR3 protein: CASSGGQGYEQYF
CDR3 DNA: TGCGCCAGCAGCGGCGGACAGGGCTACGAGCAGTACTTC

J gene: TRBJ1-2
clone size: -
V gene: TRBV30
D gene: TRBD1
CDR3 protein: CAWSPGQGRNGYTF
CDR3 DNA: TGTGCCTGGAGTCCGGGACAGGGGAGGAATGGCTACACCTTC

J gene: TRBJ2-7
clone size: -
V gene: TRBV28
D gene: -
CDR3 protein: CASRLPPDSQQYF
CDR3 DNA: TGTGCCAGCAGGCTGCCACCGGACAGTCAGCAGTACTTC

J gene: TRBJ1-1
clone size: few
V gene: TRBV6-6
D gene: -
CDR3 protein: CASSLPQGTEAFF
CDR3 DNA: TGTGCCAGCAGCCTACCACAGGGCACTGAAGCTTTCTTT

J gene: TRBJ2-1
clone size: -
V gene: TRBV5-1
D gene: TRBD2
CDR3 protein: CASSVMTSGVGNEQFF
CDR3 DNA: TGCGCCAGCAGCGTCATGACTAGCGGGGTGGGGAATGAGCAGTTCTTC

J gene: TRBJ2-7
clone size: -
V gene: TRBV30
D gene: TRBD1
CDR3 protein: CAWSPKDRVHEQYF
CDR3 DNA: TGTGCCTGGAGTCCCAAGGACAGGGTCCACGAGCAGTACTTC

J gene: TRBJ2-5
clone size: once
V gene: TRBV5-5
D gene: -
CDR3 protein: CASNPRAVAQETQYF
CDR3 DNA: TGTGCCAGCAACCCGCGGGCGGTAGCCCAAGAGACCCAGTACTTC

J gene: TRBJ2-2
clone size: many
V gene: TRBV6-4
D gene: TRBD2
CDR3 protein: CASSVAPGTSAGELFF
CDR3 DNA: TGTGCCAGCAGTGTCGCCCCCGGGACTAGCGCCGGGGAGCTGTTTTTT

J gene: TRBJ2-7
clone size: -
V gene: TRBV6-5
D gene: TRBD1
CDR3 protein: CASSVTGDEQYF
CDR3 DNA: TGTGCCAGCAGCGTTACAGGGGACGAGCAGTACTTC

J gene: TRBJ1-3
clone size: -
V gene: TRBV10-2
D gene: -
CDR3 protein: CASSYIGNTIYF
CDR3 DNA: TGCGCCAGCAGTTACATTGGAAACACCATATATTTT

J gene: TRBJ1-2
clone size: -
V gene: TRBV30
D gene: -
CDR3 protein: CAWSVRSAGYGYTF
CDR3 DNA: TGTGCCTGGAGTGTCAGGTCAGCCGGCTATGGCTACACCTTC